The subject of this entry is one TCR beta chain. Its antigen is not known. This sample is part of a study of T cells in localized non-small cell lung cancer. General study points: Adjacent uninvolved lung had the highest clonality, suggesting focused antigen responses. Because researchers sequenced only one region of the tumor, heterogeneity is still possible. Turning up in adjacent lung were a median roughly 62 of the top 100 tumor clones.

Data came from immunoSEQ multiplex PCR; TCRdb stores just in-frame clones and leaves some out. Of around 21,000 clones listed, roughly 83% are singletons. This CDR3 is built from 13 residues. The germline V gene has CDR1 MNHEY and CDR2 SVGAGI. The V end was cut by 8 bases, the J end by 6 bases, with 16 bases between. The receptor was isolated from a man aged 35 to 69 with stage I lung adenocarcinoma. The chain links TRBV6-5 to TRBJ1-1; the D is unclear. This specimen was peripheral blood, taken before any cancer treatment. CDR3 sequence: CASFRVERPEAFF. CDR3 DNA sequence: TGTGCCAGCTTTCGGGTGGAAAGGCCTGAAGCTTTCTTT.